This TCR beta chain was observed in a study of OX40 agonist ivuxolimab in advanced cancers. About the research overall: There were three patients with partial responses, one having hepatocellular carcinoma and two cutaneous melanoma. Study-wide results and limits: On average, CD8+ T cells showed a greater number of expanded clones than CD4+.

The assay was immunoSEQ multiplex PCR, and TCRdb's table has in-frame clones only and misses some. The sample consists of tens of thousands of clones, roughly nine tenths of them appearing once. A remark on this clone: Its antigen is still unknown.

This TCR derives from an adult with an advanced solid tumor such as melanoma, head and neck, liver or kidney cancer. The input for sequencing was CD4+ or CD8+ T cells sorted from blood, taken in a trial of the OX40 agonist ivuxolimab.

The CDR3 loop reads CASSPRDARFSTDTQYF. For the CDR3, the DNA is TGTGCCAGCAGCCCCCGGGACGCCCGGTTTAGCACAGATACGCAGTATTTT. The chain carries TRBV7-3 and TRBJ2-3; D tentatively fits TRBD1 or TRBD2 (5 bases each). The V end lost 5 bases, the J end lost 0 bases, and 18 bases lay between the germline ends. Germline CDR1 and CDR2: SGHTA and FQGTGA. CDR3 length equals 17 residues. The entire variable domain, with the rest obtained from reference TRBV7-3 and TRBJ2-3, is as follows: GAGVSQTPSNKVTEKGKYVELRCDPISGHTALYWYRQSLGQGPEFLIYFQGTGAADDSGLPNDRFFAVRPEGSVSTLKIQRTERGDSAVYLCASSPRDARFSTDTQYFGPGTRLTVL.